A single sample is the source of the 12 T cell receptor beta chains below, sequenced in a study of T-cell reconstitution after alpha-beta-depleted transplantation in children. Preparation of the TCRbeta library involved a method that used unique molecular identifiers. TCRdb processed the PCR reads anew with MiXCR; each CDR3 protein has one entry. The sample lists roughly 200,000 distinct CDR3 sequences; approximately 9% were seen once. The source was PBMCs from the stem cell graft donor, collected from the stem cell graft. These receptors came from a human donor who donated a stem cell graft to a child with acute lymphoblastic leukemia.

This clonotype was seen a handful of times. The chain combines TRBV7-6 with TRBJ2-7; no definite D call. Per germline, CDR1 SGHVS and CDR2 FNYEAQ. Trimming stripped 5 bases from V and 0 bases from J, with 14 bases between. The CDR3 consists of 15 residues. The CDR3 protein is CASSQTDGYSYEQYF. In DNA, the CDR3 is TGTGCCAGCAGCCAAACGGACGGATACTCCTACGAGCAGTACTTC.

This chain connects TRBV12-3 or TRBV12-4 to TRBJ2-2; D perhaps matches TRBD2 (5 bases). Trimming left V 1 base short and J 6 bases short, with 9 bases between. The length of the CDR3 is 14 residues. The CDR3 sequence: CASSLGGRAGELFF. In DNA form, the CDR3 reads TGTGCCAGCAGTTTAGGTGGGCGGGCCGGGGAGCTGTTTTTT.

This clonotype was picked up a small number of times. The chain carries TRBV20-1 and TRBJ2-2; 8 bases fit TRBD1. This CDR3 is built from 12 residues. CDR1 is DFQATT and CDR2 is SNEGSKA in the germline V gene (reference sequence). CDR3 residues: CGTDRDTGELFF. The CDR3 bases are TGCGGGACGGACAGGGACACCGGGGAGCTGTTTTTT.

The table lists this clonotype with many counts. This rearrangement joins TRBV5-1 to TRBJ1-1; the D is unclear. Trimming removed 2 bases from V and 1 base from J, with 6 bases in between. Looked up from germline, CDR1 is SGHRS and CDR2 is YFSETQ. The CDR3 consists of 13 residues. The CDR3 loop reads CASSFDENTEAFF. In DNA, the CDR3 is TGCGCCAGCAGCTTCGACGAGAACACTGAAGCTTTCTTT.

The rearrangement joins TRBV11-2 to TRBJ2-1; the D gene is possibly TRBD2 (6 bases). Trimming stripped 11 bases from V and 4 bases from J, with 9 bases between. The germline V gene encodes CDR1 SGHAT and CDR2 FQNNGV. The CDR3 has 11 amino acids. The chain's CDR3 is CAGGIYNEQFF. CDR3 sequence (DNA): TGTGCCGGGGGGATATACAATGAGCAGTTCTTC.

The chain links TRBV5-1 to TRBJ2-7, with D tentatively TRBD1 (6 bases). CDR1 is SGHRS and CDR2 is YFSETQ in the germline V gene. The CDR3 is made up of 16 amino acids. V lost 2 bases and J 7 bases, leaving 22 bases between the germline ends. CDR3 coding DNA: TGCGCCAGCAGCTTCGACTCACAGGGACCGGGGCGGGAGCAGTACTTC. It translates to CASSFDSQGPGREQYF.

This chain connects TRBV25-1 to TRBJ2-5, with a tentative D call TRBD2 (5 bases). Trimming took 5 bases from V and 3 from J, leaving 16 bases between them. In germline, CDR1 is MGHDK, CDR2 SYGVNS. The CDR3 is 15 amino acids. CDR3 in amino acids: CASSPGLPREETQYF. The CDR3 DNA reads TGTGCCAGCAGTCCCGGACTCCCCCGGGAAGAGACCCAGTACTTC.

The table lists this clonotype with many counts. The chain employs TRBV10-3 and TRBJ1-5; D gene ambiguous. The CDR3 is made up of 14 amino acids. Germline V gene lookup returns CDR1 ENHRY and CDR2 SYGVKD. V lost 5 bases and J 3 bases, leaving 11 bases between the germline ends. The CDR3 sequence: CAISNNVFNQPQHF. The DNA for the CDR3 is TGTGCCATCAGTAATAATGTCTTCAATCAGCCCCAGCATTTT.

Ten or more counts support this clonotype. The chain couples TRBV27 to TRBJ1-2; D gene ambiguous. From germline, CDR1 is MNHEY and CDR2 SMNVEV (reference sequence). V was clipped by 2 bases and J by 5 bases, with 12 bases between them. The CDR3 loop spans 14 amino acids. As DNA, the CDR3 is TGTGCCAGCAGTTTACGTCCTCCACCTTATGGCTACACCTTC. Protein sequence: CASSLRPPPYGYTF.

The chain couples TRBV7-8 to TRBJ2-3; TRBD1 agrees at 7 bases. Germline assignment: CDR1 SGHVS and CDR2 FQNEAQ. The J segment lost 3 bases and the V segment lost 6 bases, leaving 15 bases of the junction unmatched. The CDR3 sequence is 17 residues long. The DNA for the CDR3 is TGTGCCAGCAGACGCAGCGGTGGCCCAGGGGGTACAGATACGCAGTATTTT. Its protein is CASRRSGGPGGTDTQYF.

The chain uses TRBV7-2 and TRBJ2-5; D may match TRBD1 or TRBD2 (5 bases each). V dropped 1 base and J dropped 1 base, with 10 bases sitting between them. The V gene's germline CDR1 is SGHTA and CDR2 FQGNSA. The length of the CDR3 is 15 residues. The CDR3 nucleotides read TGTGCCAGCAGCTTAGTAGAGGGGAGCCAAGAGACCCAGTACTTC. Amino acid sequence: CASSLVEGSQETQYF.

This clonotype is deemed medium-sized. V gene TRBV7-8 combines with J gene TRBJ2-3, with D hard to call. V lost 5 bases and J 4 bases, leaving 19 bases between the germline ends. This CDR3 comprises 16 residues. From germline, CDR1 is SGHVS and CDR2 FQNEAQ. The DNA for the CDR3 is TGTGCCAGCAGCAACCAAGTCAGGATTAAGGCAGATACGCAGTATTTT. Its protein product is CASSNQVRIKADTQYF.